This is a list of T cell receptor beta chains from one sample in a study of regulatory T cells in long-lasting Graves disease. MiXCR, run by TCRdb on the multiplex PCR reads, gives a single entry per CDR3 protein. The repertoire consists of over 350,000 distinct CDR3 sequences, with roughly 15% occurring once and the leading ten covering 7.8%. These data also formed part of another study, on T cells in Graves' hyperthyroidism and ophthalmopathy.

The input for sequencing was peripheral blood mononuclear cells (PBMCs), taken at new diagnosis, from a patient treated with antithyroid drugs. The source is a woman aged 40-49 years with Graves disease. Both conserved end residues are part of each CDR3. A D gene is named only where the DNA matches it firmly. For some rows the clone size is stated as once, few or many, or as a class when expanded; others skip it.

abundance | j_gene | d_gene | v_gene | len | CDR3nt | CDR3aa
few | TRBJ2-1 | TRBD2 | TRBV2 | 15 | TGTGCCAGCAGTGAAGGTAGCGGGAGGGCTAATGAGCAGTTCTTC | CASSEGSGRANEQFF
few | TRBJ2-5 | . | TRBV4-1 | 16 | TGCGCCAGCAGCCGAGAGGGGGTGCAGGGTCAAGAGACCCAGTACTTC | CASSREGVQGQETQYF
many | TRBJ1-1 | . | TRBV27 | 13 | TGTGCCAGCAGCTACGACTGGAACACTGAAGCTTTCTTT | CASSYDWNTEAFF
. | TRBJ2-1 | TRBD2 | TRBV24-1 | 15 | TGTGCCACCAGTGACCAACTAGCGGCCTTCAATGAGCAGTTCTTC | CATSDQLAAFNEQFF
. | TRBJ2-5 | . | TRBV7-9 | 15 | TGTGCCAGCAGCTCAGCTGGGGGTTCGTGGGAGACCCAGTACTTC | CASSSAGGSWETQYF
few | TRBJ1-1 | . | TRBV19 | 14 | TGTGCCAGTAGTAACCCGAACATGAACACTGAAGCTTTCTTT | CASSNPNMNTEAFF
many | TRBJ2-1 | TRBD2 | TRBV20-1 | 15 | TGCAGTGCTACTACTACTAGCGGGGCTGACAATGAGCAGTTCTTC | CSATTTSGADNEQFF
. | TRBJ2-7 | . | TRBV29-1 | 10 | TGCAGCGTTACCGGGGACGAGCAGTACTTC | CSVTGDEQYF
many | TRBJ2-1 | TRBD2 | TRBV2 | 15 | TGTGCCAGCACAAGGACTAGCGGCTCCTACAATGAGCAGTTCTTC | CASTRTSGSYNEQFF
. | TRBJ2-5 | . | TRBV5-4 | 12 | TGTGCCAGCAGCTTGTTGGAAGACTCCCAGTACTTC | CASSLLEDSQYF
many | TRBJ2-7 | TRBD2 | TRBV29-1 | 15 | TGCAGCGTTGCCCCGGGACTAGCGGGAGTAGACGAGCAGTACTTC | CSVAPGLAGVDEQYF
. | TRBJ2-7 | . | TRBV10-2 | 13 | TGCGCCAGCAGTGGGGGGACATTATACGAGCAGTACTTC | CASSGGTLYEQYF
few | TRBJ2-2 | TRBD2 | TRBV19 | 14 | TGTGCCAGTATGCGGGAGACGAACACCGGGGAGCTGTTTTTT | CASMRETNTGELFF
many | TRBJ2-1 | . | TRBV6-1 | 11 | TGTGCCAGCCAGGATTACAATGAGCAGTTCTTC | CASQDYNEQFF
. | TRBJ2-2 | . | TRBV4-1 | 16 | TGCGCCAGCAGCCAATTCCGGAGATTCAACACCGGGGAGCTGTTTTTT | CASSQFRRFNTGELFF
. | TRBJ1-5 | TRBD1 | TRBV20-1 | 15 | TGCAGTGCTAGAGGGGGGACAGGGCTCAATCAGCCCCAGCATTTT | CSARGGTGLNQPQHF
. | TRBJ2-7 | . | TRBV6-2/TRBV6-3 | 13 | TGTGCCAGCAGTTACCTAGAAATCTACGAGCAGTACTTC | CASSYLEIYEQYF
many | TRBJ2-2 | . | TRBV12-3/TRBV12-4 | 17 | TGTGCCAGCTGTTTGGACCTTCACAGAAACGACCCCGGGGAGCTGTTTTTT | CASCLDLHRNDPGELFF
many | TRBJ1-2 | . | TRBV11-2 | 15 | TGTGCCAGCAGCTCCGACCCGGGAGCGGAGGGTGGCTACACCTTC | CASSSDPGAEGGYTF
many | TRBJ2-5 | TRBD1 | TRBV7-2 | 16 | TGTGCCAGCAGCTCGGTGGGAAGGACAGGGGAAGAGACCCAGTACTTC | CASSSVGRTGEETQYF
many | TRBJ2-1 | . | TRBV5-1 | 14 | TGTGCCAGCAGCTCCCGGGAAGCGTACAATGAGCAGTTCTTC | CASSSREAYNEQFF
. | TRBJ2-3 | . | TRBV7-9 | 15 | TGTGCCAGCAGCTTTGGGGGGGCGTACACAGATACGCAGTATTTT | CASSFGGAYTDTQYF
many | TRBJ1-3 | TRBD1 | TRBV18 | 15 | TGTGCCAGCTCACCACGGACAGGGTCTGGAAACACCATATATTTT | CASSPRTGSGNTIYF
many | TRBJ2-7 | TRBD2 | TRBV25-1 | 14 | TGTGCCAGCAGTGAATGGGGAGGGGCCTACGAGCAGTACTTC | CASSEWGGAYEQYF
many | TRBJ2-7 | . | TRBV4-2 | 13 | TGTGCCAGCAGCCAACCTGAGGGAGACGAGCAGTACTTC | CASSQPEGDEQYF
many | TRBJ1-2 | . | TRBV9 | 16 | TGTGCCAGCAGCTCCGGGGGAAGACAGCGCTATTATGGCTACACCTTC | CASSSGGRQRYYGYTF
many | TRBJ2-2 | TRBD1 | TRBV12-3/TRBV12-4 | 16 | TGTGCCAGCAGTTCCACGGGGACAGGGGTCACCGGGGAGCTGTTTTTT | CASSSTGTGVTGELFF
many | TRBJ2-5 | . | TRBV12-3/TRBV12-4 | 13 | TGTGCCAGCAGCTCGAGGCTACAAGAGACCCAGTACTTC | CASSSRLQETQYF
many | TRBJ2-7 | . | TRBV19 | 16 | TGTGCCAGTAGTACAGACCGAGACGGGGGTGCCTACGAGCAGTACTTC | CASSTDRDGGAYEQYF
many | TRBJ2-1 | TRBD1 | TRBV7-2 | 14 | TGTGCCAGCAAGCGACAGGGGTCTTACGATGAGCAGTTCTTC | CASKRQGSYDEQFF
many | TRBJ2-3 | TRBD2 | TRBV11-3 | 17 | TGTGCCAGCAGCTCCAGGACTAGCGGGACCCAATCAGATACGCAGTATTTT | CASSSRTSGTQSDTQYF
many | TRBJ1-6 | TRBD1 | TRBV12-3/TRBV12-4 | 14 | TGTGCCAGCAGCCCGGGACAGGGCAATTCACCCCTCCACTTT | CASSPGQGNSPLHF
many | TRBJ2-5 | TRBD2 | TRBV9 | 16 | TGTGCCAGCAGCGCCGTAGCGGGAGAGGGGTTAGAGACCCAGTACTTC | CASSAVAGEGLETQYF